In this sample, the clone carrying this TCR beta chain turned up once. Its antigen is unidentified. This CDR3 has 14 amino acids. Between the trimmed V and J ends, which lost 1 base and 1 base, there was a span of 8 bases. Germline V CDR1 and CDR2: SGHVS, FQNEAQ. The data are from a study of T cells in tuberculosis. The study, taken as a whole, reports: Active tuberculosis patients had shorter CDR3-alpha; the beta difference was nonsignificant.

Only in-frame clones appear in the TCRdb table, and some are missing; sequencing was by immunoSEQ multiplex PCR. The data contain about 33,000 clones, just under 95% of them singletons. The chain employs TRBV7-8 and TRBJ2-7; weak D call: TRBD1 (6 bases). Material: PBMCs. The TCR originated in a donor aged 10-35 years with latent tuberculosis or without tuberculosis infection. Some clones in this sample may be carry-over from other donors' samples. CDR3 amino acids: CASSLEGHSYEQYF. The CDR3 bases are TGTGCCAGCAGCTTAGAGGGACATTCCTACGAGCAGTACTTC.